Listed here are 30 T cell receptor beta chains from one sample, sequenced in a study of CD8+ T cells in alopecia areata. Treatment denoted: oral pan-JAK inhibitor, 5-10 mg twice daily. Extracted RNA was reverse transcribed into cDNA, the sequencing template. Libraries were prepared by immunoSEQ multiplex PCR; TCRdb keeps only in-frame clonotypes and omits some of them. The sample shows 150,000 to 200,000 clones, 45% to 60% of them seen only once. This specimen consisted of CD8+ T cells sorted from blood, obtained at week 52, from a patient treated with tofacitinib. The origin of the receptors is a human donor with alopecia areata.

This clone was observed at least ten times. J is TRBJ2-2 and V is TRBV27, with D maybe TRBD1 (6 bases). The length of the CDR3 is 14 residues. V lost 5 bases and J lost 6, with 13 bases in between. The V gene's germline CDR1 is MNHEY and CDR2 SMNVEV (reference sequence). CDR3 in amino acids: CASSPLTGSGELFF. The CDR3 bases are TGTGCCAGCAGTCCCTTAACAGGGTCCGGGGAGCTGTTTTTT.

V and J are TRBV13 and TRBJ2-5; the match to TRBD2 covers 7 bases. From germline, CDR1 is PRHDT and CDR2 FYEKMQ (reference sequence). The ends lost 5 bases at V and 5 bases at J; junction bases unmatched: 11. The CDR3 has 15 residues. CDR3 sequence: CASSVLTSYPETQYF. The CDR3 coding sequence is TGTGCCAGCAGCGTACTGACTAGCTACCCCGAGACCCAGTACTTC. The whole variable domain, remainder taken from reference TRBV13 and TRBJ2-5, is AAGVIQSPRHLIKEKRETATLKCYPIPRHDTVYWYQQGPGQDPQFLISFYEKMQSDKGSIPDRFSAQQFSDYHSELNMSSLELGDSALYFCASSVLTSYPETQYFGPGTRLLVL.

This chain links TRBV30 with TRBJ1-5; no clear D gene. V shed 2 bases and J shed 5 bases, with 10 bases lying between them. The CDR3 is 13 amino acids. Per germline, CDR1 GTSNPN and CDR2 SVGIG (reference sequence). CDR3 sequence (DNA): TGTGCCTGGAGTTTAGGGTACGATCAGCCCCAGCATTTT. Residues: CAWSLGYDQPQHF.

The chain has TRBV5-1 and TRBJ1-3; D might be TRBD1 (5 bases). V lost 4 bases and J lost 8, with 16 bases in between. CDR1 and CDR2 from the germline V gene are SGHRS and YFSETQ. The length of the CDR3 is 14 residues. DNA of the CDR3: TGCGCCAGCAGCCGGGACGGCGGTTTGGACACCATATATTTT. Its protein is CASSRDGGLDTIYF.

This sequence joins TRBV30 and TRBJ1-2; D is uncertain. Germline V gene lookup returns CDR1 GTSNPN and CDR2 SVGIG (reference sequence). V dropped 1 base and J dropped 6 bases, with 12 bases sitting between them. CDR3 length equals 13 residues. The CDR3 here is CAWSDMGSDGYTF. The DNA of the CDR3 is TGTGCCTGGAGTGATATGGGGAGTGATGGCTACACCTTC.

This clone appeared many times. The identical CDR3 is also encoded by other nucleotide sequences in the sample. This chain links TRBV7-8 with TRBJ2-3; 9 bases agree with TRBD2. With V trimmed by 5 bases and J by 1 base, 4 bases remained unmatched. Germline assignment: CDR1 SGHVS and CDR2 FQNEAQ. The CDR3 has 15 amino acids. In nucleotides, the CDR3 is TGTGCCAGCAGCCCCCAGCGGGGGGGCACAGATACGCAGTATTTT. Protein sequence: CASSPQRGGTDTQYF.

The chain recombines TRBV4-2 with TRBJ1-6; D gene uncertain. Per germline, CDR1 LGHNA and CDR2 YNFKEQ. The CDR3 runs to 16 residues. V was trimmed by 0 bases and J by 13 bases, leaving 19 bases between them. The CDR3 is CASSQDGSGRFAPLHF. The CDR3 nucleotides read TGTGCCAGCAGCCAAGATGGGAGTGGAAGGTTCGCGCCCCTCCACTTT.

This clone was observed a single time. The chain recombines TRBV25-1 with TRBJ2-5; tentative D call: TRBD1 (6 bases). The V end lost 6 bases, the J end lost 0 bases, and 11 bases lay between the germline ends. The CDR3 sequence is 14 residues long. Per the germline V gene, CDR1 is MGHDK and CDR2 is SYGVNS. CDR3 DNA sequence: TGTGCCAGCAGGGGGGACAACTACCAAGAGACCCAGTACTTC. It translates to CASRGDNYQETQYF.

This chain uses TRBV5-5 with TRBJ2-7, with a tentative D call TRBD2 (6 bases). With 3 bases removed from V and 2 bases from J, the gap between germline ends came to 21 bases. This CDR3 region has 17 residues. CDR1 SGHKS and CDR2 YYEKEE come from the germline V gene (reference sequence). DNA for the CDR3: TGTGCCAGCAGCTCAGCGTCCCCCGGTTGGGGGGCCTACGAGCAGTACTTC. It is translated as CASSSASPGWGAYEQYF.

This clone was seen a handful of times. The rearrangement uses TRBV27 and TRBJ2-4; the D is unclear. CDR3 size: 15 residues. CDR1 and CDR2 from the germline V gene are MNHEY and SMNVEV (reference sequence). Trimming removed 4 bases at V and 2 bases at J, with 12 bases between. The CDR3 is CASSSGAGSKNIQYF. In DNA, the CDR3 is TGTGCCAGCAGTTCAGGCGCCGGGTCCAAAAACATTCAGTACTTC.

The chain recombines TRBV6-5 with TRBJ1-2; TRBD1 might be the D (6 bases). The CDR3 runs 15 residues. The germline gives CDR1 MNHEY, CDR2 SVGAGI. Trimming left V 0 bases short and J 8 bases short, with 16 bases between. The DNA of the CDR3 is TGTGCCAGCAGTTACTCGGTGGGGGCCGAGGACGGCTACACCTTC. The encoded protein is CASSYSVGAEDGYTF.

The CDR3 is CAGQDFSAYEQYF. In DNA, the CDR3 is TGTGCCGGACAAGATTTCTCGGCTTACGAGCAGTACTTC. This chain joins TRBV2 and TRBJ2-7; TRBD1 is a possible D gene (5 bases). The germline CDR1 and CDR2 sequences are SNHLY and FYNNEI. Trimming stripped 11 bases from V and 4 bases from J, with 18 bases between. CDR3 length: 13 residues.

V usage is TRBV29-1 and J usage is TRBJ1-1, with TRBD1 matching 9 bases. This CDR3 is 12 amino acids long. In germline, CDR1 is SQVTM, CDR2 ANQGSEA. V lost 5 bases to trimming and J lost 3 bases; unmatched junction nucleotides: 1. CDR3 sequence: CSVRQGDTEAFF. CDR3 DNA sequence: TGCAGCGTTCGACAGGGGGACACTGAAGCTTTCTTT.

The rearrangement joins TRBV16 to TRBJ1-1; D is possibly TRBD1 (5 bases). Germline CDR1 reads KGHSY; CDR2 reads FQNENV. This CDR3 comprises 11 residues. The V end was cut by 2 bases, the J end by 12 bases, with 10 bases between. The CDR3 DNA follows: TGTGCCAGCAGCCAAGAGGGGTACCCTTTCTTT. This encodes CASSQEGYPFF.

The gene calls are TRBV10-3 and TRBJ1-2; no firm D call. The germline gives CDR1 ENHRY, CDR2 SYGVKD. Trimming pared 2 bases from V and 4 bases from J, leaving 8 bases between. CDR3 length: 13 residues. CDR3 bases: TGTGCCATCAGTGAGAGGCAGATCTATGGCTACACCTTC. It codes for CAISERQIYGYTF.

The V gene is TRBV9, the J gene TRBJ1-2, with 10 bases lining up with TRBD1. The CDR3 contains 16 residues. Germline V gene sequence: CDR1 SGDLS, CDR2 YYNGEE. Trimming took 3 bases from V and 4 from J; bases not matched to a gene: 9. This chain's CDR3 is CASSASDRGPIYGYTF. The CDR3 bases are TGTGCCAGCAGCGCGAGCGACAGGGGGCCGATCTATGGCTACACCTTC.

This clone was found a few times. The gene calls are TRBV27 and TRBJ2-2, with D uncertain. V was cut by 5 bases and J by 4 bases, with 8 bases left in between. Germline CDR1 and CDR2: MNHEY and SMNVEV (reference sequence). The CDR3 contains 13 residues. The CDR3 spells CASSPWSTGELFF. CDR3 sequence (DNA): TGTGCCAGCAGTCCGTGGAGCACCGGGGAGCTGTTTTTT.

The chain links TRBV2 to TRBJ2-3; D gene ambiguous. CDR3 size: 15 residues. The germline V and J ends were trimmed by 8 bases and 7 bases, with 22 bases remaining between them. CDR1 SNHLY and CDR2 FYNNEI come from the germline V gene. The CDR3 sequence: CASLLRPPRWNTQYF. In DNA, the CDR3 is TGTGCCAGCCTCCTAAGGCCCCCAAGGTGGAATACGCAGTATTTT.

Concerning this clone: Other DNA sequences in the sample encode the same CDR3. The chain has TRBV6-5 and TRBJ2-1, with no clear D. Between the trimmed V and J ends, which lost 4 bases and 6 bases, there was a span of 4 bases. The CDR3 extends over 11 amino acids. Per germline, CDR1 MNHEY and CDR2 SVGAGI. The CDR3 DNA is TGTGCCAGCAGTTTGAGCAATGAGCAGTTCTTC. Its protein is CASSLSNEQFF.

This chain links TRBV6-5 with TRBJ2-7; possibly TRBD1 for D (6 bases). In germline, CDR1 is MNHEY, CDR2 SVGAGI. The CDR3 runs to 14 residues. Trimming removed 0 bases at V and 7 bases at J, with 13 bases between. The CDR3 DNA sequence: TGTGCCAGCAGTTACTCCGGGACACCCGAGGAGCAGTACTTC. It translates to CASSYSGTPEEQYF.

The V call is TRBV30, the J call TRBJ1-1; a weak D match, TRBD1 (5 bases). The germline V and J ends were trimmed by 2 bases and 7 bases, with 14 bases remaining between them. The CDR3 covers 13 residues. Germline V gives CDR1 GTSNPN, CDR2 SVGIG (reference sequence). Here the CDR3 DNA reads TGTGCCTGGAGTCCCTCGGGACCATTTGAAGCTTTCTTT. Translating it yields CAWSPSGPFEAFF.

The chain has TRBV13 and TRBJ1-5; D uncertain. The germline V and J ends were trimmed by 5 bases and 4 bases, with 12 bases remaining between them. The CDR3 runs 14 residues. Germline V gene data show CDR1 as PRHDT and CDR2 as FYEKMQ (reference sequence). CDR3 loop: CASSAGALNQPQHF. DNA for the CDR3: TGTGCCAGCAGCGCCGGAGCCCTAAATCAGCCCCAGCATTTT.

The CDR3, as DNA: TGTGCCAGCAGCCAAGAGGGGACAGGGGAAGGGTACGAGCAGTACTTC. Its protein is CASSQEGTGEGYEQYF. The J gene is TRBJ2-7, the V gene TRBV5-6; TRBD1 aligns across 10 bases. Germline trimming cut 4 bases from V and 4 bases from J; bases unmatched to any gene: 11. The CDR3 consists of 16 residues. From germline, CDR1 is SGHDT and CDR2 YYEEEE. The full variable domain, its missing parts supplied by reference TRBV5-6 and TRBJ2-7, is DAGVTQSPTHLIKTRGQQVTLRCSPKSGHDTVSWYQQALGQGPQFIFQYYEEEERQRGNFPDRFSGHQFPNYSSELNVNALLLGDSALYLCASSQEGTGEGYEQYFGPGTRLTVT.

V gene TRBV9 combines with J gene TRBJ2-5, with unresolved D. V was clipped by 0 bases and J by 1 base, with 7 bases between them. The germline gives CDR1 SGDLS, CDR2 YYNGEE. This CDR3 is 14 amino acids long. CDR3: CASSVGSLQETQYF. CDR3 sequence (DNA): TGTGCCAGCAGCGTAGGAAGCCTCCAAGAGACCCAGTACTTC.

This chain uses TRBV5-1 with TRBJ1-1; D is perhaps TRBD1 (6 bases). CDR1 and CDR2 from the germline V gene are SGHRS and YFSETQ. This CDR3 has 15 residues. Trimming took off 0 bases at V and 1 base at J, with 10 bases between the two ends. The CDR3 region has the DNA TGCGCCAGCAGCTTGGTGGCAGGGGAGAACACTGAAGCTTTCTTT. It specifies CASSLVAGENTEAFF.

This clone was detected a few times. The CDR3, as DNA: TGCAGCGTTGAAGTCAGGTACGAGCAGTACTTC. It yields the protein CSVEVRYEQYF. The chain uses TRBV29-1 and TRBJ2-7; the D is unclear. Germline CDR1 reads SQVTM; CDR2 reads ANQGSEA. This CDR3 is built from 11 residues. V lost 1 base and J 4 bases, leaving 5 bases between the germline ends.

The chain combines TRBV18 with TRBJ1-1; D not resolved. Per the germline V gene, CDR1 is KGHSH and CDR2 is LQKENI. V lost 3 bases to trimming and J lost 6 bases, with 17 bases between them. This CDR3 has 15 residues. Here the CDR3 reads CASSPLREQGSEAFF. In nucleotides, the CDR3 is TGTGCCAGCTCACCCCTCCGGGAACAAGGTTCTGAAGCTTTCTTT.

In nucleotides, the CDR3 is TGTGCCAGCGAAAGTATCACGGATACGCAGTATTTT. This sequence encodes CASESITDTQYF. The V call is TRBV9, the J call TRBJ2-3; D is unclear. Germline-derived CDR1 and CDR2 are SGDLS and YYNGEE. Trimming left V 7 bases short and J 6 bases short, with 12 bases between. The CDR3 contains 12 residues.

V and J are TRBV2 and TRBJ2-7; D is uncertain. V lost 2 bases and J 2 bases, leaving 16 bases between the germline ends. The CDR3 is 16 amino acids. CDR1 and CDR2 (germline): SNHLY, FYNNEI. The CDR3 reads CASSEPTRAFTYEQYF. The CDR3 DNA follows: TGTGCCAGCAGTGAACCGACCCGCGCGTTCACCTACGAGCAGTACTTC.

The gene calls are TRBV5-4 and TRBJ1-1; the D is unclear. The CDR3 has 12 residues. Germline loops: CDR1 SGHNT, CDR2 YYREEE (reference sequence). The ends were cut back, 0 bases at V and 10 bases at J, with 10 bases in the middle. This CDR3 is CASSLDSGVAFF. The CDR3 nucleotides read TGTGCCAGCAGCTTGGACAGTGGGGTAGCTTTCTTT.